This TCR beta chain is from a study of cytomegalovirus exposure and HLA in healthy donors. Study results and limitations: As a later analysis showed, a missense DCLRE1C variant was linked to trimming of TCR beta V- and J-genes.

PCR used 60 Vbeta primers and 13 Jbeta primers. Profiling relied on immunoSEQ multiplex PCR, and the TCRdb table lists in-frame clones only, not all of them. The sample has 150,000 to 200,000 clones, around 80% seen once. Germline V gene sequence: CDR1 MNHNY, CDR2 SVGAGI (reference sequence). The germline V and J ends were trimmed by 2 bases and 0 bases, with 6 bases remaining between them. The CDR3 is 14 amino acids. Regarding this clone: The antigen remains unidentified.

This receptor was identified in a woman in her 30s in good health and CMV-seropositive. The chain employs TRBV6-6 and TRBJ2-3; TRBD1 might be the D (5 bases). Sequencing used PBMCs. The CDR3 nucleotides are TGTGCCAGCAGTTACCAGGGAAGCACAGATACGCAGTATTTT. It encodes CASSYQGSTDTQYF.